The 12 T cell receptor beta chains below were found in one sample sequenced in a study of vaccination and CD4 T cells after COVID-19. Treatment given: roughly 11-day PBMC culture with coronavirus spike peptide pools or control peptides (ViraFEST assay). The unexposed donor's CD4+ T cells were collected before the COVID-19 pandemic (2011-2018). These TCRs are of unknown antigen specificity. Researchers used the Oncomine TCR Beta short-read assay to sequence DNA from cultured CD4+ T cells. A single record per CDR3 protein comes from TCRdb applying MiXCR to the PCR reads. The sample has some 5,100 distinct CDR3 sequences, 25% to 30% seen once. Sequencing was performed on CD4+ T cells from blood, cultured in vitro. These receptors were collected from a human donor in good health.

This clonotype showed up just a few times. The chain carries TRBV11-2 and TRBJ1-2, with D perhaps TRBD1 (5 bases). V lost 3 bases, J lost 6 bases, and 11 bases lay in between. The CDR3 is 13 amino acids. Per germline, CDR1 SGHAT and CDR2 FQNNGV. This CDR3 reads CASSLQGFDGYTF. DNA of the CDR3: TGTGCCAGCAGCTTGCAGGGATTCGATGGCTACACCTTC.

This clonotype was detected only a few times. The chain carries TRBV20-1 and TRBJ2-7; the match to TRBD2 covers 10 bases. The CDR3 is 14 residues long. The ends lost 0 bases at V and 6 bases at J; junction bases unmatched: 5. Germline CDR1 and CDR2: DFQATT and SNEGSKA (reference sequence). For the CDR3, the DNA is TGCAGTGCTAGAGATCCTAGCGGGGGCCGCGAGCAGTACTTC. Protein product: CSARDPSGGREQYF.

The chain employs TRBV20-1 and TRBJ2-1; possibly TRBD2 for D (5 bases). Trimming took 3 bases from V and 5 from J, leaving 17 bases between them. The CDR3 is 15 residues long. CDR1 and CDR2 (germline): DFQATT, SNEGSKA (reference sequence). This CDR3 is CSARMGGFPNNEQFF. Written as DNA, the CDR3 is TGCAGTGCTAGGATGGGCGGGTTCCCCAACAATGAGCAGTTCTTC.

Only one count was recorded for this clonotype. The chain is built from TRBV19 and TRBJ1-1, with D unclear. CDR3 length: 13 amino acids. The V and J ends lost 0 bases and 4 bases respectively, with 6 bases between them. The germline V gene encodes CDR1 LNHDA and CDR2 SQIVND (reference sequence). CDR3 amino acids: CASSIDLGTEAFF. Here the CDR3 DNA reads TGTGCCAGTAGTATAGATTTGGGCACTGAAGCTTTCTTT.

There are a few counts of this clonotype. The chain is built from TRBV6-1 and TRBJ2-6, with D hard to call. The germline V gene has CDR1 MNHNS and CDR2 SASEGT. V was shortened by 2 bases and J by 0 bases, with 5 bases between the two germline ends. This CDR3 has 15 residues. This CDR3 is CASSERSSGANVLTF. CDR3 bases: TGTGCCAGCAGTGAACGTAGCTCTGGGGCCAACGTCCTGACTTTC.

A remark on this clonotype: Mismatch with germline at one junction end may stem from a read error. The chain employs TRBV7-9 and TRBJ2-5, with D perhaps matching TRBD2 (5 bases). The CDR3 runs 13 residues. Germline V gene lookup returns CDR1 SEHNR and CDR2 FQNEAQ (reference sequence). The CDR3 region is CASSPRLGEAQYF. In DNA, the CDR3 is TGTGCCAGCAGCCCGAGGTTGGGAGAGGCCCAGTACTTC.

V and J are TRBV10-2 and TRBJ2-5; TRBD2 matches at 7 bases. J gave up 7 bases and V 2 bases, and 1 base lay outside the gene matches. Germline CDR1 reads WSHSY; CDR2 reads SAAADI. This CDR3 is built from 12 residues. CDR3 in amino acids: CASSEPGGTQYF. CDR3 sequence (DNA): TGCGCCAGCAGTGAGCCGGGGGGGACCCAGTACTTC.

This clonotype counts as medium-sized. CDR3 loop: CATSRAFSGNRAFF. DNA of the CDR3: TGTGCCACCAGCAGAGCATTTTCGGGGAATCGCGCTTTCTTT. The rearrangement uses TRBV15 and TRBJ1-1; D remains unclear. CDR3 length: 14 amino acids. V was cut by 1 base and J by 11 bases, with 17 bases left in between. Germline V gene sequence: CDR1 LNHNV, CDR2 YYDKDF (reference sequence).

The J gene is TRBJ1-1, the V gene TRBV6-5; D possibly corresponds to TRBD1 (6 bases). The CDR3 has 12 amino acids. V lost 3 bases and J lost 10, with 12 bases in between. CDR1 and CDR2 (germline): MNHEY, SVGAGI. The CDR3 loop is CASSYGGSGAFF. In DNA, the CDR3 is TGTGCCAGCAGTTATGGGGGCTCGGGAGCTTTCTTT.

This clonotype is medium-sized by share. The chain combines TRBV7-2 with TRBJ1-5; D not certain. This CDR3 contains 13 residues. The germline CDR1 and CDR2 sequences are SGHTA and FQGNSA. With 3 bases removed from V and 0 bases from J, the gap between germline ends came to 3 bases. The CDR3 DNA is TGTGCCAGCAGCTTTAATAGCAATCAGCCCCAGCATTTT. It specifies CASSFNSNQPQHF.

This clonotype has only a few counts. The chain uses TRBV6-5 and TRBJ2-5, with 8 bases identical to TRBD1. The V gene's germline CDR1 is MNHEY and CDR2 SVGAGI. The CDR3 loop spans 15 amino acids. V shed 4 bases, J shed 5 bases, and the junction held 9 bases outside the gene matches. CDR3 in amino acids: CASSWIQGAGETQYF. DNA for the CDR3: TGTGCCAGCAGTTGGATTCAGGGGGCGGGTGAGACCCAGTACTTC.

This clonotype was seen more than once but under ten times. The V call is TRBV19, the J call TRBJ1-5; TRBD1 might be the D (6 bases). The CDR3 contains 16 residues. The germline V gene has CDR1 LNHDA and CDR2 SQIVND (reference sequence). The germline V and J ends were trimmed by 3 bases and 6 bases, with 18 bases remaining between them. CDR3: CASSIPGGARSQPQHF. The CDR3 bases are TGTGCCAGTAGTATCCCCGGGGGCGCGAGGAGTCAGCCCCAGCATTTT. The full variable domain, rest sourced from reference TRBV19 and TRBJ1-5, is DGGITQSPKYLFRKEGQNVTLSCEQNLNHDAMYWYRQDPGQGLRLIYYSQIVNDFQKGDIAEGYSVSREKKESFPLTVTSAQKNPTAFYLCASSIPGGARSQPQHFGDGTRLSIL.